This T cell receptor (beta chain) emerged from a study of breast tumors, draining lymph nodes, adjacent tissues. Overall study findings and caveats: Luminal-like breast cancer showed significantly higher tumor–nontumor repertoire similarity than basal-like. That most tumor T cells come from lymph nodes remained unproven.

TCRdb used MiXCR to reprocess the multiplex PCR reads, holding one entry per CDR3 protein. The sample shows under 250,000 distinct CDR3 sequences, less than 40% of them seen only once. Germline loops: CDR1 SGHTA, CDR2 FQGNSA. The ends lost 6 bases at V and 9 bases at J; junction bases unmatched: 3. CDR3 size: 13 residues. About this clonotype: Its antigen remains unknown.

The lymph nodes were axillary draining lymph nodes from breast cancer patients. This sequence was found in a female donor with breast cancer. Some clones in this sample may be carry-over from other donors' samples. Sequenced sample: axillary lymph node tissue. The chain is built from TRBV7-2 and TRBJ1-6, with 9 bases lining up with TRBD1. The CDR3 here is CASSSDRGSPLHF. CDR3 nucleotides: TGTGCCAGCAGTTCGGACAGGGGTTCACCCCTCCACTTT.